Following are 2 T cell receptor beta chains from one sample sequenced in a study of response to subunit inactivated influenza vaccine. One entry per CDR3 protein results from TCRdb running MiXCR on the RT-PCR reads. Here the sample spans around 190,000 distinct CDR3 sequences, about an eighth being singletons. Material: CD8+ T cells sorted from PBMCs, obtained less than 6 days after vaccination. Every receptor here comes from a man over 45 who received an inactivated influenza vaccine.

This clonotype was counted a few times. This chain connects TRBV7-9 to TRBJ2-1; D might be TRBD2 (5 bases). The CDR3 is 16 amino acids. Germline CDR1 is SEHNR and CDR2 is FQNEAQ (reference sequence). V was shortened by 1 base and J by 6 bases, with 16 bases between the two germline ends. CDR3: CASSLDPRVALNEQFF. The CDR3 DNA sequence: TGTGCCAGCAGCTTAGATCCGAGGGTTGCGCTCAATGAGCAGTTCTTC.

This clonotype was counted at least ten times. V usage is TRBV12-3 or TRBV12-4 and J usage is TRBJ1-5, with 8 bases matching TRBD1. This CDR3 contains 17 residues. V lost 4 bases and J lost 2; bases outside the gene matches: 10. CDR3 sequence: CASSSAGVTGGNQPQHF. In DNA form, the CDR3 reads TGTGCCAGCAGTTCCGCGGGGGTGACAGGGGGCAATCAGCCCCAGCATTTT.